The subject of this entry is one TCR beta chain. The antigen is not known. This sample stems from a study of cytomegalovirus exposure and HLA in healthy donors. Study information: Within an early data release were 85 million or so unique TCRs drawn from HLA-typed donors. Notes on the study in general: Despite most TCR sequences being rare, some public TCRs occurred in many donors. Another analysis was done later, and it associated 16,951 TCR beta sequences with HLA alleles at 0.05 false discovery rate. A reported reduction in N-insertions relative to the roughly 710-donor mean was seen in an Asian-associated ancestry cluster in a later analysis.

The CDR3 has 13 amino acids. From germline, CDR1 is SGHVS and CDR2 FQNEAQ. The V end lost 7 bases, the J end lost 5 bases, and 14 bases lay between the germline ends. PCR amplification relied on 60 Vbeta primers (plus 13 Jbeta primers). The method was immunoSEQ multiplex PCR; TCRdb's version includes in-frame clones alone and lacks a portion of them. The table shows 160,000 or so clones, with approximately 80% occurring only once. The chain combines TRBV7-8 with TRBJ2-5, with TRBD2 as a possible D gene (6 bases). The TCR originated in a man aged 18-30 years in good health and CMV-seronegative. The specimen sequenced was PBMCs. The chain's CDR3 is CASTLTSFETQYF. Written as DNA, the CDR3 is TGTGCCAGCACCTTGACTAGTTTTGAGACCCAGTACTTC. The whole variable domain, remainder taken from reference TRBV7-8 and TRBJ2-5, is GAGVSQSPRYKVAKRGQDVALRCDPISGHVSLFWYQQALGQGPEFLTYFQNEAQLDKSGLPSDRFFAERPEGSVSTLKIQRTQQEDSAVYLCASTLTSFETQYFGPGTRLLVL.